This T cell receptor (beta chain) was documented in a study of blood T cell repertoires in COVID-19. Study-wide context: Acute and convalescent COVID-19 specimens originated in the United States, Italy and Spain. In each case, the material was cDNA or gDNA derived from T cells, B-cell-depleted T cells, or PBMCs.

In the study's own analysis: Nucleated cell number was recorded as an estimate derived from reference gene primer amplification. The data were produced by immunoSEQ multiplex PCR, yet TCRdb's version contains in-frame clones alone and is incomplete. From that table come the V and J calls and clone size; the DNA was used to work out D and trimming. The sample includes around 150,000 clones, 90% of them seen just once. V dropped 0 bases and J dropped 4; count of bases not matched to a gene: 3. The CDR3 loop spans 14 amino acids. Per germline, CDR1 SGHTS and CDR2 YDEGEE. The specimen sequenced was peripheral blood. The clonotype was recovered from a man aged 55 to 70 with active or convalescent COVID-19. This chain links TRBV5-8 with TRBJ2-7; 8 bases fit TRBD1. The DNA of the CDR3 is TGTGCCAGCAGCTTGGGGCAGGGGGCTTACGAGCAGTACTTC. It codes for CASSLGQGAYEQYF.